This record covers a single T cell receptor (beta chain). PCR involved 60 Vbeta and 13 Jbeta primers. Some clones are missing from TCRdb's copy, which holds only in-frame ones; the method was immunoSEQ multiplex PCR. The sample shows roughly 120,000 clones, 73% of them seen only once. The data derive from a study of cytomegalovirus exposure and HLA in healthy donors. Germline V gene data show CDR1 as MNHEY and CDR2 as SMNVEV (reference sequence). Trimming left V 7 bases short and J 0 bases short, with 10 bases between. This CDR3 comprises 13 residues. The chain couples TRBV27 to TRBJ2-7, with D perhaps TRBD1 (5 bases). Sequenced sample: PBMCs. The TCR was taken from a woman between 40 and 50 years old in good health and CMV-seronegative. The DNA of the CDR3 is TGTGCCAGCAAGGAGACAGACTCCTACGAGCAGTACTTC. Its protein is CASKETDSYEQYF.